This passage covers 24 T cell receptor beta chains from one sample sequenced in a study of cytomegalovirus exposure and HLA in healthy donors (dated by TCRdb to 2016 to 2017). Libraries were constructed by the immunoSEQ multiplex PCR assay. For the multiplex PCR, a mixture combining 60 forward primers for TCR Vbeta segments and 13 reverse primers for TCR Jbeta segments was used. In its TCRdb copy, this immuneACCESS table keeps in-frame sequences only and misses some clones. Where compared with another copy, unresolved V genes explain less than half of these, and the others have no known cause. Here the sample has 130,000 to 150,000 clones; about 80% occur a single time. The top ten clonotypes cover approximately 9.7% of the sample. The sample consisted of PBMCs. These receptors were taken from a woman aged 55-69 years in good health and CMV-seropositive.

The rearrangement links TRBV1 to TRBJ2-3; TRBD2 is the table's D call and was not checked against the DNA. TRBV1 represents a pseudogene. The CDR3 contains 17 residues. CDR3 region: CTSSQDEGAGGTDTQYF. DNA for the CDR3: TGCACCAGCAGCCAAGATGAAGGAGCGGGAGGAACAGATACGCAGTATTTT.

The rearrangement joins TRBV6-5 to TRBJ1-6; 8 bases map to TRBD1. Germline values: CDR1 MNHEY, CDR2 SVGAGI. The CDR3 is made up of 16 amino acids. Unmatched junction bases numbered 9, after V lost 2 bases and J lost 9 bases. CDR3 protein: CASSYGTGGLGSPLHF. CDR3 coding DNA: TGTGCCAGCAGTTACGGAACAGGGGGATTAGGTTCACCCCTCCACTTT.

The chain couples TRBV28 to TRBJ2-3; no reliable D call. V was pared by 5 bases and J by 4 bases, with 10 bases between. The germline V gene has CDR1 MDHEN and CDR2 SYDVKM. The CDR3 has 13 residues. CDR3 in DNA: TGTGCCAGCAGTCCCCCCCGCGCAGATACGCAGTATTTT. Translated: CASSPPRADTQYF.

The chain joins TRBV5-1 to TRBJ1-1; D gene uncertain. Trimming removed 3 bases at V and 1 base at J, with 7 bases between. This CDR3 has 13 residues. From germline, CDR1 is SGHRS and CDR2 YFSETQ. As DNA, the CDR3 is TGCGCCAGCAGCTGGTCAGGGAACACTGAAGCTTTCTTT. Protein sequence: CASSWSGNTEAFF.

The gene calls are TRBV30 and TRBJ1-5; no clear D gene. Between the trimmed V and J ends, which lost 0 bases and 5 bases, there was a span of 11 bases. The germline V gene encodes CDR1 GTSNPN and CDR2 SVGIG (reference sequence). This CDR3 comprises 14 residues. The CDR3 sequence: CAWSVRGRDQPQHF. CDR3 coding DNA: TGTGCCTGGAGTGTACGGGGTAGGGATCAGCCCCAGCATTTT. Based on the CDR3 plus reference TRBV30 and TRBJ1-5, the full variable domain is SQTIHQWPATLVQPVGSPLSLECTVEGTSNPNLYWYRQAAGRGLQLLFYSVGIGQISSEVPQNLSASRPQDRQFILSSKKLLLSDSGFYLCAWSVRGRDQPQHFGDGTRLSIL.

This chain links TRBV21-1 with TRBJ1-2; the listed D gene, TRBD1, was not tested against the DNA. TRBV21-1 constitutes a pseudogene. There are 14 residues in the CDR3. The CDR3 DNA follows: TGTGCCAGCAGCGAACCGGGACAGACCTATGGCTACACCTTC. It encodes CASSEPGQTYGYTF.

This sequence joins TRBV6-5 and TRBJ2-7; 10 nucleotides align to TRBD2. Germline loops: CDR1 MNHEY, CDR2 SVGAGI. V lost 6 bases, J lost 1 base, and 6 bases stayed unmatched. The length of the CDR3 is 15 residues. CDR3 region: CASRTSGDVSYEQYF. CDR3 nucleotide sequence: TGTGCCAGCAGAACTAGCGGGGACGTGTCCTACGAGCAGTACTTC.

This chain uses TRBV4-1 with TRBJ2-7; 9 positions match TRBD2. This CDR3 is 16 amino acids long. With 2 bases clipped from V and 7 bases from J, the junction kept 12 bases outside the gene matches. The germline V gene has CDR1 MGHRA and CDR2 YSYEKL. The CDR3 reads CASSQIAGAPGVEQYF. CDR3 sequence (DNA): TGCGCCAGCAGCCAAATAGCGGGGGCGCCTGGGGTGGAGCAGTACTTC.

The chain links TRBV18 to TRBJ1-1; D not resolved. The germline V gene has CDR1 KGHSH and CDR2 LQKENI. This CDR3 is 13 amino acids long. With 6 bases removed from V and 1 base from J, the gap between germline ends came to 9 bases. CDR3 sequence reads: CASSGDTNTEAFF. DNA for the CDR3: TGTGCCAGCTCCGGAGATACGAACACTGAAGCTTTCTTT.

J is TRBJ2-5 and V is TRBV7-2; tentatively, D is TRBD2 (6 bases). The DNA end is a closer match to TRBJ2-7, so the J assignment may be wrong. This CDR3 has 15 amino acids. Germline CDR1 and CDR2: SGHTA and FQGNSA. CDR3 region: CASSRTGGTGYEQYF. CDR3 nucleotide sequence: TGTGCCAGCAGCCGGACCGGCGGGACGGGTTACGAGCAGTACTTC.

The chain recombines TRBV7-3 with TRBJ2-5, with 7 nucleotides matching TRBD1. CDR1 is SGHTA and CDR2 is FQGTGA in the germline V gene. The CDR3 loop spans 13 amino acids. V trimming: 5 bases; J trimming: 2 bases; junction bases outside the gene matches: 2. The DNA of the CDR3 is TGTGCCAGCAGCACAGGGGATCAAGAGACCCAGTACTTC. It translates to CASSTGDQETQYF. Based on the CDR3 plus reference TRBV7-3 and TRBJ2-5, the full variable domain is GAGVSQTPSNKVTEKGKYVELRCDPISGHTALYWYRQSLGQGPEFLIYFQGTGAADDSGLPNDRFFAVRPEGSVSTLKIQRTERGDSAVYLCASSTGDQETQYFGPGTRLLVL.

The genes are TRBV9 and TRBJ1-1; a possible D gene is TRBD1 (5 bases). The CDR3 sequence is 16 residues long. V was trimmed by 0 bases and J by 1 base, leaving 13 bases between them. Germline CDR1 SGDLS, CDR2 YYNGEE. CDR3 nucleotides: TGTGCCAGCAGCGTAGGTGTGGGGCAGGGGAACACTGAAGCTTTCTTT. Residues: CASSVGVGQGNTEAFF.

This chain links TRBV15 with TRBJ2-4; a possible D gene is TRBD1 (5 bases). Germline CDR1 LNHNV, CDR2 YYDKDF (reference sequence). The CDR3 is 14 residues long. V was cut by 0 bases and J by 9 bases, with 12 bases left in between. The CDR3 here is CATSRDVQGGIQYF. Written as DNA, the CDR3 is TGTGCCACCAGCAGAGATGTCCAGGGTGGCATTCAGTACTTC.

The V gene is TRBV6-5, the J gene TRBJ2-7, with TRBD1 identical over 8 bases. This CDR3 has 13 amino acids. The germline V gene has CDR1 MNHEY and CDR2 SVGAGI. The junction had 4 bases not matched to a gene; V was cut back by 6 bases and J by 3 bases. The chain's CDR3 is CASSSGTGYEQYF. For the CDR3, the DNA is TGTGCCAGCAGCTCCGGGACAGGCTACGAGCAGTACTTC.

J is TRBJ2-5 and V is TRBV4-2; D uncertain. Judging by the DNA end, TRBJ2-7 fits better; the J call may be wrong. Germline CDR1 is LGHNA and CDR2 is YNFKEQ. The CDR3 has 16 amino acids. CDR3 in amino acids: CASSQGSQRSSYEQYF. The CDR3 DNA is TGTGCCAGCAGCCAAGGTTCCCAGCGTAGCTCCTACGAGCAGTACTTC.

The V call is TRBV4-3, the J call TRBJ2-7, with TRBD1 matching 8 bases. Germline V lookup: CDR1 LGHNA, CDR2 YSLEER. The CDR3 sequence is 17 residues long. With V trimmed by 4 bases and J by 6 bases, 17 bases remained unmatched. The chain's CDR3 is CASSPTAIRGRGGEQYF. The CDR3 coding sequence is TGCGCCAGCAGCCCGACAGCTATCAGGGGGCGGGGTGGCGAGCAGTACTTC.

CDR3 nucleotides: TGTGCCAGCAGTTTTGAGACAGGTGGTTGGAACACTGAAGCTTTCTTT. Translated, it gives CASSFETGGWNTEAFF. The chain recombines TRBV28 with TRBJ1-1; D might be TRBD1 (6 bases). This CDR3 comprises 16 residues. The V end was cut by 3 bases, the J end by 1 base, with 15 bases between. CDR1 and CDR2 (germline): MDHEN, SYDVKM.

The chain carries TRBV19 and TRBJ2-1, with 9 bases aligning to TRBD2. This CDR3 comprises 15 residues. V dropped 6 bases and J dropped 4; count of bases not matched to a gene: 7. CDR1 and CDR2 (germline): LNHDA, SQIVND (reference sequence). This chain's CDR3 is CASRGRSGGYNEQFF. CDR3 DNA: TGTGCCAGTAGGGGTCGGAGCGGGGGGTACAATGAGCAGTTCTTC.

V gene TRBV7-8 combines with J gene TRBJ2-1; TRBD1 matches 7 bases. CDR3 length: 18 amino acids. The ends lost 5 bases at V and 5 bases at J; junction bases unmatched: 18. In germline, CDR1 is SGHVS, CDR2 FQNEAQ. The CDR3 DNA reads as TGTGCCAGCAGCCCCCGAGGGGGCGGAAAACCCAGGGACAATGAGCAGTTCTTC. Translating gives CASSPRGGGKPRDNEQFF.

The rearrangement uses TRBV7-2 and TRBJ2-5, with TRBD2 matching 10 bases. The germline V gene has CDR1 SGHTA and CDR2 FQGNSA. Trimming at V came to 2 bases and at J to 1 base, leaving 4 bases not matched to a gene. CDR3 length: 16 residues. CDR3 sequence: CASSLSSGRSQETQYF. As DNA, the CDR3 is TGTGCCAGCAGCTTATCTAGCGGGAGAAGCCAAGAGACCCAGTACTTC.

The V and J genes are TRBV5-1 and TRBJ2-7; TRBD2 matches at 9 bases. V was clipped by 0 bases and J by 1 base; unmatched bases: 2. The germline V gene has CDR1 SGHRS and CDR2 YFSETQ. The length of the CDR3 is 15 residues. The CDR3 DNA follows: TGCGCCAGCAGCTTGGGCGGGAGGGGGTCCTACGAGCAGTACTTC. Translation gives CASSLGGRGSYEQYF.

Turning to this clone: The sample contains more than one DNA sequence encoding this CDR3. The rearrangement uses TRBV30 and TRBJ2-3; D is perhaps TRBD2 (5 bases). The CDR3 is made up of 13 amino acids. Trimming removed 4 bases at V and 1 base at J, with 9 bases between. Germline V gives CDR1 GTSNPN, CDR2 SVGIG (reference sequence). The CDR3 coding sequence is TGTGCCTGGAACCCCGGGGGCACAGATACGCAGTATTTT. Amino acid sequence: CAWNPGGTDTQYF.

The V call is TRBV29-1, the J call TRBJ2-3; the D gene is possibly TRBD2 (6 bases). The CDR3 spans 13 residues. Germline values: CDR1 SQVTM, CDR2 ANQGSEA. V was clipped by 4 bases and J by 2 bases, with 10 bases between them. CDR3 loop: CSVVRGFTDTQYF. As DNA, the CDR3 is TGCAGCGTTGTGCGGGGATTCACAGATACGCAGTATTTT.

The V call is TRBV19, the J call TRBJ2-7; 9 bases map to TRBD2. Germline CDR1 and CDR2: LNHDA and SQIVND (reference sequence). J was trimmed by 5 bases and V by 4 bases; bases with no gene match: 6. The CDR3 is made up of 14 amino acids. The CDR3 region has the DNA TGTGCCAGTAGTAACCAAGCGGGAGGACACGAGCAGTACTTC. Translation gives CASSNQAGGHEQYF.